This is a list of T cell receptor beta chains from one sample in a study of shared T cell receptors in the human thymus. Method: immunoSEQ multiplex PCR; TCRdb's copy keeps in-frame clones and lacks some. The sample has 72,000 or so clones, nearly 95% seen once; the top ten hold less than 0.04%. Sequenced sample: thymocytes. The receptor source for this set is a human donor. Both conserved end residues are part of each CDR3. Fields, in order: CDR3 protein, D gene, J gene, clone size, V gene. D genes are given only for firm matches. Some rows have no size entry. The others give once, few or many, or a class for an expanded clone.

cdr3_aa: CASSRTDPNEKLFF
d_call: NA
j_call: TRBJ1-4
clone_size: NA
v_call: TRBV27

cdr3_aa: CASSIPTGTSGGAAKTQYF
d_call: TRBD2
j_call: TRBJ2-5
clone_size: NA
v_call: TRBV19

cdr3_aa: CASSVEGDPSYEQYF
d_call: NA
j_call: TRBJ2-7
clone_size: NA
v_call: TRBV9

cdr3_aa: CASSGRAETQYF
d_call: NA
j_call: TRBJ2-5
clone_size: NA
v_call: TRBV5-1

cdr3_aa: CASSPGTGENTDTQYF
d_call: TRBD1
j_call: TRBJ2-3
clone_size: NA
v_call: TRBV28

cdr3_aa: CASSLDPGSTDTQYF
d_call: NA
j_call: TRBJ2-3
clone_size: NA
v_call: TRBV5-6

cdr3_aa: CASSVNETGDSGQDEKLFF
d_call: TRBD1
j_call: TRBJ1-4
clone_size: NA
v_call: TRBV5-4

cdr3_aa: CASSSRTRPRPHNEQFF
d_call: TRBD2
j_call: TRBJ2-1
clone_size: NA
v_call: TRBV7-4

cdr3_aa: CASSILAGGHTGELFF
d_call: TRBD1
j_call: TRBJ2-2
clone_size: NA
v_call: TRBV19

cdr3_aa: CASSTRAGLAGGLYNEQFF
d_call: TRBD2
j_call: TRBJ2-1
clone_size: once
v_call: TRBV19

cdr3_aa: CASRRSGGTTDTQYF
d_call: TRBD2
j_call: TRBJ2-3
clone_size: NA
v_call: TRBV6-4

cdr3_aa: CASSLLSERGSTDTQYF
d_call: TRBD2
j_call: TRBJ2-3
clone_size: NA
v_call: TRBV19

cdr3_aa: CASSDPGEAFF
d_call: NA
j_call: TRBJ1-1
clone_size: NA
v_call: TRBV9

cdr3_aa: CASSYFGGSGYTF
d_call: NA
j_call: TRBJ1-2
clone_size: NA
v_call: TRBV6-6

cdr3_aa: CASSFPTGQFQYEQYF
d_call: TRBD1
j_call: TRBJ2-7
clone_size: NA
v_call: TRBV7-9

cdr3_aa: CASSLDPSFEKLFF
d_call: NA
j_call: TRBJ1-4
clone_size: NA
v_call: TRBV7-9

cdr3_aa: CAWMPQGKVDNSPLHF
d_call: NA
j_call: TRBJ1-6
clone_size: NA
v_call: TRBV30

cdr3_aa: CASSPRAPEQFF
d_call: NA
j_call: TRBJ2-1
clone_size: NA
v_call: TRBV18

cdr3_aa: CASSSTGPHPGELFF
d_call: NA
j_call: TRBJ2-2
clone_size: NA
v_call: TRBV7-9

cdr3_aa: CASSQQTERGDEQFF
d_call: NA
j_call: TRBJ2-1
clone_size: NA
v_call: TRBV6-5

cdr3_aa: CASRYCGYNEQFF
d_call: NA
j_call: TRBJ2-1
clone_size: NA
v_call: TRBV11-1

cdr3_aa: CASSLETSGGEETQYF
d_call: NA
j_call: TRBJ2-5
clone_size: NA
v_call: TRBV7-6

cdr3_aa: CASSLRDTSGANVLTF
d_call: NA
j_call: TRBJ2-6
clone_size: few
v_call: TRBV5-6

cdr3_aa: CASSRTSSGGYTF
d_call: NA
j_call: TRBJ1-2
clone_size: NA
v_call: TRBV5-1

cdr3_aa: CASTKDRAEQYF
d_call: TRBD1
j_call: TRBJ2-7
clone_size: NA
v_call: TRBV28

cdr3_aa: CSVGWGGSTDTQYF
d_call: TRBD2
j_call: TRBJ2-3
clone_size: NA
v_call: TRBV29-1

cdr3_aa: CASSLPPMGDTQYF
d_call: NA
j_call: TRBJ2-3
clone_size: NA
v_call: TRBV28

cdr3_aa: CASSLGPGGKLFF
d_call: NA
j_call: TRBJ1-4
clone_size: NA
v_call: TRBV7-2

cdr3_aa: CASSHGDRSDYIYGYTF
d_call: NA
j_call: TRBJ1-2
clone_size: NA
v_call: TRBV7-2

cdr3_aa: CASSGAAGISTDTQYF
d_call: NA
j_call: TRBJ2-3
clone_size: once
v_call: TRBV9

cdr3_aa: CASSLVTTEAFF
d_call: NA
j_call: TRBJ1-1
clone_size: NA
v_call: TRBV7-9

cdr3_aa: CASSDLVSGGPNNTQYF
d_call: TRBD2
j_call: TRBJ2-3
clone_size: NA
v_call: TRBV2

cdr3_aa: CASSRAGPHTGNQPQHF
d_call: NA
j_call: TRBJ1-5
clone_size: NA
v_call: TRBV5-8

cdr3_aa: CASSEGDSRIHREPQHF
d_call: NA
j_call: TRBJ1-5
clone_size: NA
v_call: TRBV19

cdr3_aa: CAGRGAAGSGELFF
d_call: TRBD2
j_call: TRBJ2-2
clone_size: NA
v_call: TRBV19

cdr3_aa: CASSLASPGRSKGGNTIYF
d_call: NA
j_call: TRBJ1-3
clone_size: NA
v_call: TRBV7-2

cdr3_aa: CASSSPGGGYEQYF
d_call: NA
j_call: TRBJ2-7
clone_size: few
v_call: TRBV11-2

cdr3_aa: CASSQPDRGDTEAFF
d_call: TRBD1
j_call: TRBJ1-1
clone_size: once
v_call: TRBV4-3

cdr3_aa: CASSLIHGTHYGYTF
d_call: NA
j_call: TRBJ1-2
clone_size: NA
v_call: TRBV28

cdr3_aa: CASSLAPGAAFF
d_call: NA
j_call: TRBJ1-1
clone_size: NA
v_call: TRBV5-1

cdr3_aa: CASSESGSSGNTIYF
d_call: NA
j_call: TRBJ1-3
clone_size: NA
v_call: TRBV25-1

cdr3_aa: CASSFTVGPQNPYNEQFF
d_call: NA
j_call: TRBJ2-1
clone_size: NA
v_call: TRBV7-6

cdr3_aa: CASSLGTESSGNTIYF
d_call: NA
j_call: TRBJ1-3
clone_size: NA
v_call: TRBV7-9

cdr3_aa: CASSFRGRETQYF
d_call: NA
j_call: TRBJ2-5
clone_size: NA
v_call: TRBV7-7